These 10 T cell receptor beta chains came from one sample sequenced in a study of cytomegalovirus exposure and HLA in healthy donors. The PCR had 60 Vbeta and 13 Jbeta primers. The data were produced by immunoSEQ multiplex PCR, yet TCRdb's version contains in-frame clones alone and is incomplete. The data contain some 160,000 clones, about 78% of them seen just once; the ten biggest clones take up over 2%. Input material: PBMCs. The receptors were gathered from a man in his sixties in good health and CMV-seronegative.

The chain uses TRBV27 and TRBJ2-1; 8 nucleotides match TRBD2. The ends lost 2 bases at V and 0 bases at J; junction bases unmatched: 0. The CDR3 has 15 amino acids. Germline CDR1 reads MNHEY; CDR2 reads SMNVEV (reference sequence). CDR3 sequence reads: CASSLSGGSYNEQFF. As DNA, the CDR3 is TGTGCCAGCAGTTTAAGCGGGGGCTCCTACAATGAGCAGTTCTTC.

This clone was seen a few times. This chain connects TRBV11-2 to TRBJ1-4, with TRBD1 matching over 9 bases. The CDR3 loop spans 17 amino acids. J lost 0 bases, V lost 5 bases, and 7 bases had no gene match. CDR1 is SGHAT, CDR2 FQNNGV, per germline. The CDR3 DNA is TGTGCCAGCAGCGTCCACAGGGGGCAAACAACTAATGAAAAACTGTTTTTT. The encoded protein is CASSVHRGQTTNEKLFF.

This chain links TRBV2 with TRBJ2-6; D call uncertain. Trimming cost V 6 bases and J 0 bases, with 9 bases left between them. The CDR3 runs 15 residues. Germline loops: CDR1 SNHLY, CDR2 FYNNEI. The CDR3 DNA reads as TGTGCCAGCAGCCCACAGCTCTCTGGGGCCAACGTCCTGACTTTC. Translating it yields CASSPQLSGANVLTF.

The chain combines TRBV7-2 with TRBJ1-2, with 9 positions matching TRBD1. This CDR3 spans 14 amino acids. Trimming cost V 5 bases and J 8 bases; bases outside gene matches: 9. The germline CDR1 and CDR2 sequences are SGHTA and FQGNSA. CDR3 in amino acids: CASSTLTGGWGYTF. CDR3 DNA sequence: TGTGCCAGCAGCACTCTGACAGGGGGATGGGGCTACACCTTC. The entire variable domain, with the rest obtained from reference TRBV7-2 and TRBJ1-2, is as follows: GAGVSQSPSNKVTEKGKDVELRCDPISGHTALYWYRQSLGQGLEFLIYFQGNSAPDKSGLPSDRFSAERTGGSVSTLTIQRTQQEDSAVYLCASSTLTGGWGYTFGSGTRLTVV.

The chain is built from TRBV30 and TRBJ2-7; 7 nucleotides match TRBD1. The CDR3 runs 13 residues. Germline values: CDR1 GTSNPN, CDR2 SVGIG (reference sequence). V lost 4 bases, J lost 3 bases, and 6 bases stayed unmatched. The CDR3 spells CAWNRDRDYEQYF. CDR3 in DNA: TGTGCCTGGAATCGGGACAGAGACTACGAGCAGTACTTC. Supplemented by reference TRBV30 and TRBJ2-7, the full variable domain reads SQTIHQWPATLVQPVGSPLSLECTVEGTSNPNLYWYRQAAGRGLQLLFYSVGIGQISSEVPQNLSASRPQDRQFILSSKKLLLSDSGFYLCAWNRDRDYEQYFGPGTRLTVT.

This chain uses TRBV19 with TRBJ2-5, with a possible D match to TRBD1 (5 bases). The germline V and J ends were trimmed by 3 bases and 1 base, with 15 bases remaining between them. From germline, CDR1 is LNHDA and CDR2 SQIVND (reference sequence). The length of the CDR3 is 16 residues. The CDR3 region is CASSIGSGSSQETQYF. The CDR3 DNA sequence: TGTGCCAGTAGTATTGGCTCAGGGTCTAGCCAAGAGACCCAGTACTTC.

The V gene is TRBV6-5, the J gene TRBJ2-7; TRBD1 matches 9 bases. There are 14 residues in the CDR3. Per germline, CDR1 MNHEY and CDR2 SVGAGI. The junction had 4 bases not matched to a gene; V was cut back by 6 bases and J by 1 base. In DNA form, the CDR3 reads TGTGCCAGCAGGGAACAGGGGGCATCCTACGAGCAGTACTTC. Protein sequence: CASREQGASYEQYF.

The chain links TRBV29-1 to TRBJ1-4; 7 bases agree with TRBD1. In germline, CDR1 is SQVTM, CDR2 ANQGSEA. The CDR3 has 12 residues. V dropped 7 bases and J dropped 10; count of bases not matched to a gene: 9. This CDR3 reads CSAMTGTGKLFF. Here the CDR3 DNA reads TGCAGCGCTATGACAGGGACGGGAAAACTGTTTTTT.

This chain connects TRBV29-1 to TRBJ2-5; 8 bases align to TRBD2. From germline, CDR1 is SQVTM and CDR2 ANQGSEA. The V segment lost 5 bases and the J segment 1 base; nucleotides outside the gene matches: 3. The CDR3 is 13 residues long. CDR3 amino acids: CSVSGGVQETQYF. DNA of the CDR3: TGCAGCGTTTCCGGGGGGGTCCAAGAGACCCAGTACTTC.

The genes are TRBV29-1 and TRBJ2-7, with a possible D match to TRBD1 (6 bases). CDR1 SQVTM and CDR2 ANQGSEA come from the germline V gene. The CDR3 spans 14 residues. V was pared by 3 bases and J by 1 base, with 13 bases between. The CDR3 DNA reads TGCAGCGTTGACGCCGAAGGGGGATCCTACGAGCAGTACTTC. It is translated as CSVDAEGGSYEQYF.